The 6 T cell receptor beta chains presented below share a single source sample, sequenced in a study of CD8+ T cells in alopecia areata. Treatment noted: oral pan-JAK inhibitor, 5-10 mg twice daily. Following extraction, RNA underwent reverse transcription to cDNA, which served as the sequencing template. This table comes from immunoSEQ multiplex PCR, and its TCRdb copy is limited to in-frame clones, with some not included. The table has fewer than 100,000 clones, over 70% seen once. Sequenced material: CD8+ T cells sorted from blood, taken at week 44, from a patient treated with tofacitinib. The receptors here all came from a human donor with alopecia areata.

Only one count was recorded for this clone. The genes are TRBV27 and TRBJ1-5, with 7 nucleotides matching TRBD1. Trimming removed 5 bases from V and 3 bases from J; junction bases left unmatched: 13. CDR3 length equals 17 residues. Germline V gene data show CDR1 as MNHEY and CDR2 as SMNVEV (reference sequence). The CDR3 loop reads CASSPSGQLLPNQPQHF. DNA for the CDR3: TGTGCCAGCAGTCCCTCGGGACAGTTACTACCCAATCAGCCCCAGCATTTT.

The gene calls are TRBV19 and TRBJ1-1; D remains ambiguous. The germline V gene encodes CDR1 LNHDA and CDR2 SQIVND (reference sequence). CDR3 length equals 13 residues. With 10 bases removed from V and 1 base from J, the gap between germline ends came to 13 bases. CDR3 region: CATGPWGNTEAFF. The CDR3, as DNA: TGTGCCACCGGACCGTGGGGGAACACTGAAGCTTTCTTT.

This chain's CDR3 is CASSPGTGDYEQYF. The CDR3, as DNA: TGTGCCAGCAGCCCGGGAACAGGCGATTACGAGCAGTACTTC. The chain joins TRBV9 to TRBJ2-7; D may be TRBD1 or TRBD2 (5 bases each). V gave up 4 bases and J gave up 4 bases, with 15 bases separating them. Looked up from germline, CDR1 is SGDLS and CDR2 is YYNGEE. The CDR3 has 14 residues.

The gene calls are TRBV4-3 and TRBJ1-4; 7 nucleotides match TRBD1. The CDR3 extends over 13 amino acids. V trimming: 0 bases; J trimming: 14 bases; junction bases outside the gene matches: 6. Germline assignment: CDR1 LGHNA and CDR2 YSLEER. CDR3 bases: TGCGCCAGCAGCCAAGAAACCGAACAGGGGCTGTTTTTT. Its translation: CASSQETEQGLFF.

A single count supports this clone. This rearrangement joins TRBV19 to TRBJ1-4, with D possibly being TRBD1 (5 bases). V was pared by 5 bases and J by 8 bases, with 18 bases between. The germline V gene encodes CDR1 LNHDA and CDR2 SQIVND (reference sequence). The length of the CDR3 is 15 residues. CDR3 in amino acids: CASSFGTGPGEKLFF. CDR3 DNA: TGTGCCAGTAGTTTCGGGACCGGGCCGGGAGAAAAACTGTTTTTT.

The chain couples TRBV13 to TRBJ1-3; D gene ambiguous. This CDR3 has 15 amino acids. Germline CDR1 reads PRHDT; CDR2 reads FYEKMQ (reference sequence). The V end was cut by 5 bases, the J end by 0 bases, with 11 bases between. CDR3 coding DNA: TGTGCCAGCAGCCCGAGCCTCAGCTCTGGAAACACCATATATTTT. Protein sequence: CASSPSLSSGNTIYF.